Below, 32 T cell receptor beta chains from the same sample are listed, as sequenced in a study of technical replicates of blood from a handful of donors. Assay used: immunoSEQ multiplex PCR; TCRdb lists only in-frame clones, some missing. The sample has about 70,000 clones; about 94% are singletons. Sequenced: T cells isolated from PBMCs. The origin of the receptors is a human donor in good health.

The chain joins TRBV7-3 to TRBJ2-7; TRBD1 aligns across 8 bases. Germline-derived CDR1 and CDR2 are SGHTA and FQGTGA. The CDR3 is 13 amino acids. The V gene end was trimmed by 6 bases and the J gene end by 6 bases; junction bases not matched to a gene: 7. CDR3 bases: TGTGCCAGCAGTTGGACAGGGAGGTCCGAGCAGTACTTC. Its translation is CASSWTGRSEQYF.

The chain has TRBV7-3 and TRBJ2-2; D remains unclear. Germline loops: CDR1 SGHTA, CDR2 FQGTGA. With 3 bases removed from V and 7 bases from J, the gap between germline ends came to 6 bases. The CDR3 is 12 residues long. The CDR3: CASSFLGGELFF. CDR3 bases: TGTGCCAGCAGCTTTCTCGGCGGGGAGCTGTTTTTT.

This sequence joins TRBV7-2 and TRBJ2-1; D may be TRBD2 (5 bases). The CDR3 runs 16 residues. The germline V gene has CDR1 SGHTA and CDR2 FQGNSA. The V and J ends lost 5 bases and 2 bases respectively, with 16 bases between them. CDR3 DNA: TGTGCCAGCAGCCTGTTAACCAGCGGCCCCTACAATGAGCAGTTCTTC. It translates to CASSLLTSGPYNEQFF.

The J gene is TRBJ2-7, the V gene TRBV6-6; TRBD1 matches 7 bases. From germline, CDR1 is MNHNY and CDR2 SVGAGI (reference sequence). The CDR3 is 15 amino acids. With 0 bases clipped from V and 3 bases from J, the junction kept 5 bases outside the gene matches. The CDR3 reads CASSYSAGGNYEQYF. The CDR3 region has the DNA TGTGCCAGCAGTTACTCGGCAGGGGGTAACTACGAGCAGTACTTC.

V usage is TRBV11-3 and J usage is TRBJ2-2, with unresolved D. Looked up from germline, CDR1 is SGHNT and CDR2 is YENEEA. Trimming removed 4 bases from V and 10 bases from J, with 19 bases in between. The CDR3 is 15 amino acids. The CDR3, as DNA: TGTGCCAGCAGCTCTTACCTTGGCGGCAGCGAGGAGCTGTTTTTT. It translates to CASSSYLGGSEELFF.

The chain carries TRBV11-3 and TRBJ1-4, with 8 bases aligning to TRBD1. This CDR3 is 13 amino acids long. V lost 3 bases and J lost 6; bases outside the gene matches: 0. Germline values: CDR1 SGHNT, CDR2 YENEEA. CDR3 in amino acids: CASSLDRDEKLFF. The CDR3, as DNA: TGTGCCAGCAGCTTGGACAGGGATGAAAAACTGTTTTTT.

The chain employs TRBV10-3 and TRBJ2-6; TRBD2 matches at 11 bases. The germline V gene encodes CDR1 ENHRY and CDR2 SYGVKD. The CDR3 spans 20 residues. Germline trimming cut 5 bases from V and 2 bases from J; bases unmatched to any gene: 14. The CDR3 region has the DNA TGTGCCATCAGTTCCCCACTTACTAGCGGGAGAGTTGCTGGGGCCAACGTCCTGACTTTC. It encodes CAISSPLTSGRVAGANVLTF.

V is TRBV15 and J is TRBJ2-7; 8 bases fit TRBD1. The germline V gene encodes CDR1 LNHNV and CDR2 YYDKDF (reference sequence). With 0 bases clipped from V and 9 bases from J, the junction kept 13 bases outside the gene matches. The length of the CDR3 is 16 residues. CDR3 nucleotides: TGTGCCACCAGCAGAGATAGACAGGGGACCTACGAGGGGCAGTACTTC. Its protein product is CATSRDRQGTYEGQYF.

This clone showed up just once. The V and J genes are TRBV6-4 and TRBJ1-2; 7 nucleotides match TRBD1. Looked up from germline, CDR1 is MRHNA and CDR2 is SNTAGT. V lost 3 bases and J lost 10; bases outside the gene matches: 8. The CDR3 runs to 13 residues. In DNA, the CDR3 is TGTGCCAGCAGTGAGGGACAGAGCTACGACTACACCTTC. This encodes CASSEGQSYDYTF.

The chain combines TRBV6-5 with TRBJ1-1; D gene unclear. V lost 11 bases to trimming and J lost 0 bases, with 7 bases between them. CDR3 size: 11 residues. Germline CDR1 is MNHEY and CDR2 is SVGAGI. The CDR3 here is CAVGMNTEAFF. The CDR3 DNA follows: TGTGCCGTCGGGATGAACACTGAAGCTTTCTTT.

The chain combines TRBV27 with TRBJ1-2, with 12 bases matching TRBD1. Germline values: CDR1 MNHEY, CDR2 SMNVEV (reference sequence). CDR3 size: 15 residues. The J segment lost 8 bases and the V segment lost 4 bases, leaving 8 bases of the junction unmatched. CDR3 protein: CASSSRDRGLSGYTF. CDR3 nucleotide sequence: TGTGCCAGCAGTTCCCGGGACAGGGGGCTCAGCGGCTACACCTTC.

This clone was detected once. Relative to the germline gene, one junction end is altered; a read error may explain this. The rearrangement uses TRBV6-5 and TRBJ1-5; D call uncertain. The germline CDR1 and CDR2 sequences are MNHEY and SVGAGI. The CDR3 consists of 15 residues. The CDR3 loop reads CASSNSPDSNQPQHF. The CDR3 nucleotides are TGTGCCAGCAGTAACTCGCCAGATAGCAATCAGCCCCAGCATTTT.

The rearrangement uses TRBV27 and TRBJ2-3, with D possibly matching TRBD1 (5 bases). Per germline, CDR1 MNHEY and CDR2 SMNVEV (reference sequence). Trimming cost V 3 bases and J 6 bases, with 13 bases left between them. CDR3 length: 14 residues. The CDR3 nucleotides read TGTGCCAGCAGTTTTTTCAGGGAAACGGATACGCAGTATTTT. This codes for CASSFFRETDTQYF.

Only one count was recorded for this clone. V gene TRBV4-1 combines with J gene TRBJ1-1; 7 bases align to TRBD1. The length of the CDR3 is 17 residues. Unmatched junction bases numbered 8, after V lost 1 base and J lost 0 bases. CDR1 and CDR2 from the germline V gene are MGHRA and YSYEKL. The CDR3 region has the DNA TGCGCCAGCAGCCAAGGTGGGACAGTTTTATTGAACACTGAAGCTTTCTTT. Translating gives CASSQGGTVLLNTEAFF.

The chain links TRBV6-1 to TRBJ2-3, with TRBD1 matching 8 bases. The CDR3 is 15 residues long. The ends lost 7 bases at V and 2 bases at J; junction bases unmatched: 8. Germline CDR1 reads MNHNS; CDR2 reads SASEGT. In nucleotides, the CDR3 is TGTGCCAGCAAAAAGGGACAGGAGATCACAGATACGCAGTATTTT. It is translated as CASKKGQEITDTQYF.

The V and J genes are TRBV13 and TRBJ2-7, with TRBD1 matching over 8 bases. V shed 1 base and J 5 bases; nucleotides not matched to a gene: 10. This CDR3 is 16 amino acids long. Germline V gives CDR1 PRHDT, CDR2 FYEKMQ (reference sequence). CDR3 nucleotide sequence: TGTGCCAGCAGCTTAGATTGGAGGACAGGGCAAGACGAGCAGTACTTC. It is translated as CASSLDWRTGQDEQYF. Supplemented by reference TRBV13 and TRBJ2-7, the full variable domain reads AAGVIQSPRHLIKEKRETATLKCYPIPRHDTVYWYQQGPGQDPQFLISFYEKMQSDKGSIPDRFSAQQFSDYHSELNMSSLELGDSALYFCASSLDWRTGQDEQYFGPGTRLTVT.

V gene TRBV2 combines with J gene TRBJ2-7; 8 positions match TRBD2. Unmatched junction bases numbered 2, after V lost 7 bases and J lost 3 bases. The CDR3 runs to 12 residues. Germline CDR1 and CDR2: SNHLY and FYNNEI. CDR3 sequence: CASKREFYEQYF. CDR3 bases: TGTGCCAGCAAGCGGGAGTTCTACGAGCAGTACTTC.

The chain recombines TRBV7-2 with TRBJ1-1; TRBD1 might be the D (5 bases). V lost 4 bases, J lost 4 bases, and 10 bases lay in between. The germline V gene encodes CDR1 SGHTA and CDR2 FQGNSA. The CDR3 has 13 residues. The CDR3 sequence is CASSSRGSTEAFF. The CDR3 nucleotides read TGTGCCAGCAGCTCCCGGGGGTCCACTGAAGCTTTCTTT.

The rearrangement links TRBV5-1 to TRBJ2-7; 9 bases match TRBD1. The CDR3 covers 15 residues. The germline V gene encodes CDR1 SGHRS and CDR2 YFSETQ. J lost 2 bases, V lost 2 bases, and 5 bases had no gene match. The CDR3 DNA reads TGCGCCAGCAGCTTCCGCGGGACAGGGACCTACGAGCAGTACTTC. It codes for CASSFRGTGTYEQYF.

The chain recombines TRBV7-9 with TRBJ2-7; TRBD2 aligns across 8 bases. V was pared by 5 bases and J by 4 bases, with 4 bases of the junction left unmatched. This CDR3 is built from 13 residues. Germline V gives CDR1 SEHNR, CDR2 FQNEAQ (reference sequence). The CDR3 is CASSGGLEYEQYF. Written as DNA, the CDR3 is TGTGCCAGCAGCGGGGGACTAGAGTACGAGCAGTACTTC.

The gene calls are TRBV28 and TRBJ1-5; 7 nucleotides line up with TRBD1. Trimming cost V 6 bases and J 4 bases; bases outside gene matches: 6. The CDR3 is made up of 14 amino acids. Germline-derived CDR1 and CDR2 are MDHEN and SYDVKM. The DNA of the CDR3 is TGTGCCAGCAGACGGGGACAGTTAAATCAGCCCCAGCATTTT. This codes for CASRRGQLNQPQHF.

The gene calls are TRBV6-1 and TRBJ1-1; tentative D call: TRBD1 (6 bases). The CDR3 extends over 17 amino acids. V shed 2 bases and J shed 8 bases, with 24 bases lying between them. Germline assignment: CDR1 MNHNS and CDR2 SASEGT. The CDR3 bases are TGTGCCAGCAGTGAAAGGACAGCAGCTAACTATAACTACGAAGCTTTCTTT. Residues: CASSERTAANYNYEAFF.

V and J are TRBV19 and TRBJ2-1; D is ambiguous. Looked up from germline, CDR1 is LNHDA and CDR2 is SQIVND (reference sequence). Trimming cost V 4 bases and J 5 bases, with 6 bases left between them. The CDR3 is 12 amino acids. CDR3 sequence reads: CASSTPDNEQFF. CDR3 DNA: TGTGCCAGTAGTACTCCGGACAATGAGCAGTTCTTC.

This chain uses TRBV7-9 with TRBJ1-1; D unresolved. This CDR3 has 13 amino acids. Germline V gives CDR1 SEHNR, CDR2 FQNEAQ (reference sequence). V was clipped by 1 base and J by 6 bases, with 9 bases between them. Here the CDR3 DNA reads TGTGCCAGCAGCTTAGTCCCCGGGGCTGAAGCTTTCTTT. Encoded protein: CASSLVPGAEAFF.

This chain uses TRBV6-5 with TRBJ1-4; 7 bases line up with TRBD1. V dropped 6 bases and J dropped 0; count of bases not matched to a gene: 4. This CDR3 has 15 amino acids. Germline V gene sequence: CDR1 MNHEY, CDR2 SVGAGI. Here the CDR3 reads CASRPGTATNEKLFF. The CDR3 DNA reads TGTGCCAGCAGGCCCGGGACAGCAACTAATGAAAAACTGTTTTTT.

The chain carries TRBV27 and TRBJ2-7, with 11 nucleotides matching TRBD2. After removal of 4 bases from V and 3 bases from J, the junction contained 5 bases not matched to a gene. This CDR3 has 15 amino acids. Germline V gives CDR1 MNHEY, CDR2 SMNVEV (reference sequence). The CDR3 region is CASSWGGTSGYEQYF. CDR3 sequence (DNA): TGTGCCAGCAGTTGGGGGGGGACTAGCGGCTACGAGCAGTACTTC.

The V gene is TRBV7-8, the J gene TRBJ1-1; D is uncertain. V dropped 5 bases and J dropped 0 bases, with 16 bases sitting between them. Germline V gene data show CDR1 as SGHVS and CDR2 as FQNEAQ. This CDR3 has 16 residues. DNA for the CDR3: TGTGCCAGCAGCCTCGGAGGAACCGGGGTGAACACTGAAGCTTTCTTT. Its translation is CASSLGGTGVNTEAFF.

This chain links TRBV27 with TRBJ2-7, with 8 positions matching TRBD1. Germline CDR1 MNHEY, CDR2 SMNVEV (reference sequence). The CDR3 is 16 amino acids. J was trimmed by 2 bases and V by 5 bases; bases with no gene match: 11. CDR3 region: CASSLSGTGYTYEQYF. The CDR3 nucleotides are TGTGCCAGCAGTCTCTCCGGGACAGGTTATACCTACGAGCAGTACTTC.

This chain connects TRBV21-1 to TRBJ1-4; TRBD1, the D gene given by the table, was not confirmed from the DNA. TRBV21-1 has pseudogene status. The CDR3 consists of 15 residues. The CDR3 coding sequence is TGTGCCAGCAGCAACCGGGACAGCCCCAATGAAAAACTGTTTTTT. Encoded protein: CASSNRDSPNEKLFF.

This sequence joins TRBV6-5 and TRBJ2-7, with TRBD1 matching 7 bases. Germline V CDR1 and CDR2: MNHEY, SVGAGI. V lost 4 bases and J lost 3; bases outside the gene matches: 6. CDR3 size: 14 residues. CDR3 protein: CASSLTGESYEQYF. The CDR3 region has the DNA TGTGCCAGCAGTTTAACAGGGGAGAGCTACGAGCAGTACTTC.

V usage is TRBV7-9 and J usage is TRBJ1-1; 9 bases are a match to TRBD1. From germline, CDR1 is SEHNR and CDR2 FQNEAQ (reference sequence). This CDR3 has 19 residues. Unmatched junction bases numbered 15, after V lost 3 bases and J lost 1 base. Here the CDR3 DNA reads TGTGCCAGCAGCTTGTTTAAGACAGGGGGTAAATCGTGGAACACTGAAGCTTTCTTT. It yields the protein CASSLFKTGGKSWNTEAFF.

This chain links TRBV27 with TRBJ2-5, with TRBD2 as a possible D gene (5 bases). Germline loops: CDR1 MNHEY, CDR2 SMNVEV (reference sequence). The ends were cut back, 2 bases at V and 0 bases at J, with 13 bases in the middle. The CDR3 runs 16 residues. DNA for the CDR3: TGTGCCAGCAGTTTAACATTGGGAGAATACCAAGAGACCCAGTACTTC. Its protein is CASSLTLGEYQETQYF.